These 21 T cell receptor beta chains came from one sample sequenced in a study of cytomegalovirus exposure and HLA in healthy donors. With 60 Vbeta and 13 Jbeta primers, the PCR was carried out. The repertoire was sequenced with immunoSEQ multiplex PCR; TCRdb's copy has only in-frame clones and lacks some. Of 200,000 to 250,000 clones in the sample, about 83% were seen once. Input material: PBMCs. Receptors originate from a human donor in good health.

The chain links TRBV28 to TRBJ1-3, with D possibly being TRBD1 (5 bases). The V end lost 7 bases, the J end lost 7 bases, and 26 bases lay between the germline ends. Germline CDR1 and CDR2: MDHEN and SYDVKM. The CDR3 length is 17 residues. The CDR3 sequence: CASNGGEILSEGNTIYF. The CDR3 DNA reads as TGTGCCAGCAATGGAGGGGAAATCCTTTCAGAGGGGAACACCATATATTTT. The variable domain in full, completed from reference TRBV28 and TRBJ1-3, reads DVKVTQSSRYLVKRTGEKVFLECVQDMDHENMFWYRQDPGLGLRLIYFSYDVKMKEKGDIPEGYSVSREKKERFSLILESASTNQTSMYLCASNGGEILSEGNTIYFGEGSWLTVV.

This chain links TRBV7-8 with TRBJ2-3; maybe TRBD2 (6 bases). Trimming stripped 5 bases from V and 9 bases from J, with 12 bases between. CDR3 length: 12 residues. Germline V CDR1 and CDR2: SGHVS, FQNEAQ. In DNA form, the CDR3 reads TGTGCCAGCAGCCCACTAGCTGAGACGCAGTATTTT. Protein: CASSPLAETQYF.

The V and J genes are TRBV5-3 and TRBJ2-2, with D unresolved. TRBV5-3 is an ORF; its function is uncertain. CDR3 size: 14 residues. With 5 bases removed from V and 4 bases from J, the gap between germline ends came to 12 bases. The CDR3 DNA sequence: TGTGCCAGAAGTTTCCTTGTGAGCACCGGGGAGCTGTTTTTT. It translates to CARSFLVSTGELFF.

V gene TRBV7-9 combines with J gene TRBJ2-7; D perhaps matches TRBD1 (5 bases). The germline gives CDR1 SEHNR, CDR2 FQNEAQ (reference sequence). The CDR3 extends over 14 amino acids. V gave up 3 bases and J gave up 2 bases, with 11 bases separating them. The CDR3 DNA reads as TGTGCCAGCAGCTTCGGCAGGGATACCTACGAGCAGTACTTC. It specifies CASSFGRDTYEQYF.

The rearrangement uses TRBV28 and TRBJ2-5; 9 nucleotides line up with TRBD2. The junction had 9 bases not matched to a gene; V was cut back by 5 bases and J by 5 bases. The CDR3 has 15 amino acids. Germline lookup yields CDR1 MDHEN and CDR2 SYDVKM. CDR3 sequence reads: CASSPPSGKGETQYF. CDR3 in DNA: TGTGCCAGCAGTCCCCCTAGCGGGAAGGGGGAGACCCAGTACTTC.

CDR3 DNA sequence: TGCAGCGTTGTATGGAGTAGCGGGTATCCCACAGATACGCAGTATTTT. The encoded protein is CSVVWSSGYPTDTQYF. The rearrangement joins TRBV29-1 to TRBJ2-3; 7 nucleotides agree with TRBD2. The CDR3 runs to 16 residues. Per the germline V gene, CDR1 is SQVTM and CDR2 is ANQGSEA. The trim removed 4 bases at V and 2 bases at J, leaving 12 bases unmatched.

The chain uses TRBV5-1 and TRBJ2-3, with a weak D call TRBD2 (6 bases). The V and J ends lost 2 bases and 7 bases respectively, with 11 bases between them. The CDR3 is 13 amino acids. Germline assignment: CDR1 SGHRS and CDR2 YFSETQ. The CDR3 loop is CASSFRDFNTQYF. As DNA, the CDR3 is TGCGCCAGCAGCTTCCGGGACTTCAATACGCAGTATTTT.

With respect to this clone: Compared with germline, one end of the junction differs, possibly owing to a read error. CDR3 residues: CASSLAVGDRYPQGEKLFF. CDR3 bases: TGTGCTAGCAGCTTAGCGGTCGGGGACAGATACCCTCAGGGTGAAAAACTGTTTTTT. V gene TRBV7-7 combines with J gene TRBJ1-4; 7 nucleotides line up with TRBD1. Germline values: CDR1 SSHAT, CDR2 FNYEAQ (reference sequence). The length of the CDR3 is 19 residues. Drawing the rest from reference TRBV7-7 and TRBJ1-4, the complete variable domain is GAGVSQSPRYKVTKRGQDVTLRCDPISSHATLYWYQQALGQGPEFLTYFNYEAQPDKSGLPSDRFSAERPEGSISTLTIQRTEQRDSAMYRCASSLAVGDRYPQGEKLFFGSGTQLSVL.

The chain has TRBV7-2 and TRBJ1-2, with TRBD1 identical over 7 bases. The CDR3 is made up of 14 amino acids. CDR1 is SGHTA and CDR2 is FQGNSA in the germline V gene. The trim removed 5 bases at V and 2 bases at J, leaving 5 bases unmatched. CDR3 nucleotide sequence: TGTGCCAGCAGCGCCCGGGACAGAAACTATGGCTACACCTTC. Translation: CASSARDRNYGYTF.

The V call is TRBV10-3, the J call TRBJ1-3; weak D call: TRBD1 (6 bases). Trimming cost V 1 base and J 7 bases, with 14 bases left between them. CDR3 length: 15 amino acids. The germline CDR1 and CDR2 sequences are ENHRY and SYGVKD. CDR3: CAISELAGVMNTIYF. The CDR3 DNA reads TGTGCCATCAGTGAGTTGGCAGGGGTGATGAACACCATATATTTT.

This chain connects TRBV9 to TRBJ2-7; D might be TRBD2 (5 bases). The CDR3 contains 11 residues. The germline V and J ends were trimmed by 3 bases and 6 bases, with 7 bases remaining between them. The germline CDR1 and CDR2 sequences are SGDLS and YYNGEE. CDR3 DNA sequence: TGTGCCAGCAGCGCCGGAGGCGAGCAGTACTTC. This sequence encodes CASSAGGEQYF.

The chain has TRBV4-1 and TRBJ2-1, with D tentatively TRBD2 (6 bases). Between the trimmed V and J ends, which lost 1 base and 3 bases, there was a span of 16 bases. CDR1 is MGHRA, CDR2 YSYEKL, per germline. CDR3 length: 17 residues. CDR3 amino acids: CASSQGRARVLYNEQFF. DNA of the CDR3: TGCGCCAGCAGCCAAGGGAGGGCGAGGGTTCTCTACAATGAGCAGTTCTTC.

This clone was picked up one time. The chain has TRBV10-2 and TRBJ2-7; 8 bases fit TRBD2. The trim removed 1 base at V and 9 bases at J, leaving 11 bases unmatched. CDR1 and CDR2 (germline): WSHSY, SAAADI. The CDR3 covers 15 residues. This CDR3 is CASSEFGTRARGQYF. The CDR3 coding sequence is TGCGCCAGCAGTGAGTTCGGGACTAGGGCGCGCGGGCAGTACTTC.

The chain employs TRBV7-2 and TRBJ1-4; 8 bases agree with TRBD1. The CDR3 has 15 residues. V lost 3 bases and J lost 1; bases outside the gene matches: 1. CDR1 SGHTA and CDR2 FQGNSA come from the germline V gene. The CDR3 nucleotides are TGTGCCAGCAGCTTCACAGGGGGAACTAATGAAAAACTGTTTTTT. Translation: CASSFTGGTNEKLFF.

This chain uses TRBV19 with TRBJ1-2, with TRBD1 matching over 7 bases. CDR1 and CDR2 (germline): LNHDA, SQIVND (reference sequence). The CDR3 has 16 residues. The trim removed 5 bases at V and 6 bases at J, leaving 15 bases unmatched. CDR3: CASSLLSQGGGHGYTF. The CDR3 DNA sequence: TGTGCCAGTAGTCTGCTGTCTCAAGGGGGCGGACATGGCTACACCTTC.

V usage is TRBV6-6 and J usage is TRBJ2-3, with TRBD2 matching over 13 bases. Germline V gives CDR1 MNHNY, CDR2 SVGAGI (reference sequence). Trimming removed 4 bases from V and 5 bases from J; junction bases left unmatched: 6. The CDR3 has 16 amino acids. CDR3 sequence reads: CASSSGLAGFRDTQYF. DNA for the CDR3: TGTGCCAGCAGTTCGGGACTAGCGGGATTCAGAGATACGCAGTATTTT.

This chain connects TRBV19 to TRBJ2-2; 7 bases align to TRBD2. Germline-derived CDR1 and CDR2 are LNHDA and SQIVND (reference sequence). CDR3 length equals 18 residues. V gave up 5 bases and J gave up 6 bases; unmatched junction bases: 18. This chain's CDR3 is CASSSPAGAVLGAGELFF. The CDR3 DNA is TGTGCCAGTAGTTCCCCGGCGGGAGCCGTCTTAGGGGCCGGGGAGCTGTTTTTT. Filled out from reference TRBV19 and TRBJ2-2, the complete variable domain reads DGGITQSPKYLFRKEGQNVTLSCEQNLNHDAMYWYRQDPGQGLRLIYYSQIVNDFQKGDIAEGYSVSREKKESFPLTVTSAQKNPTAFYLCASSSPAGAVLGAGELFFGEGSRLTVL.

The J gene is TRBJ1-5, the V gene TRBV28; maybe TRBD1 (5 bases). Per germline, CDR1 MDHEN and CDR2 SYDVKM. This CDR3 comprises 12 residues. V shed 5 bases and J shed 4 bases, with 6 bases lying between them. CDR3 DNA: TGTGCCAGCAGTCAGGGTAATCAGCCCCAGCATTTT. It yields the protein CASSQGNQPQHF.

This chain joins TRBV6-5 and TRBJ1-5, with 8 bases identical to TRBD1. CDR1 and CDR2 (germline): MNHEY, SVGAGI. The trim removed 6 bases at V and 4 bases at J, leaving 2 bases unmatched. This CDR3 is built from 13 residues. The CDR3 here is CASRGTGNQPQHF. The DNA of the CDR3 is TGTGCCAGCAGGGGGACAGGTAATCAGCCCCAGCATTTT.

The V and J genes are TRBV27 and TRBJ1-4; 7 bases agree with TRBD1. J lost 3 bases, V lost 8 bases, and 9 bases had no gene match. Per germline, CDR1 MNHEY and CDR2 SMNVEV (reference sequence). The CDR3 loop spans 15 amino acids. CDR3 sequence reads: CASGADRVSNEKLFF. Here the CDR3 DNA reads TGTGCCAGCGGGGCCGACAGGGTTTCTAATGAAAAACTGTTTTTT.

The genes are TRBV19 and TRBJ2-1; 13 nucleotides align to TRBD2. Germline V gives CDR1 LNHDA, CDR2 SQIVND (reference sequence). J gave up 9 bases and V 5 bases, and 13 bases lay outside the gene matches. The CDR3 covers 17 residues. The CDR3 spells CASSSILTSGRAGEQFF. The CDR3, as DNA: TGTGCCAGTAGTTCCATCCTTACTAGCGGGAGGGCGGGTGAGCAGTTCTTC.